A selection of T cell receptor beta chains follows, all from one sample in a study of spatial heterogeneity in lung cancer. TCRdb reprocessed the 5' RACE reads via MiXCR and lists one record per CDR3 protein. The sample includes 42,000 or so distinct CDR3 sequences, about 10% of them seen just once. Sequencing was performed on PBMCs, taken at follow-up. Source of these receptors: a female donor with early-stage non-small cell lung cancer. Each CDR3 is given with its conserved first and last residue. The D gene is left open where the match is weak. Not all rows give a size; the values are once, few, many and, for expanded clones, a class.

d_call: -; j_call: TRBJ2-1; clone_size: -; v_call: TRBV25-1; cdr3_nt: TGTGCCAGCAGTGAAGGGCGGGGGCCTCCCTACAATGAGCAGTTCTTC; cdr3_aa: CASSEGRGPPYNEQFF
d_call: -; j_call: TRBJ2-1; clone_size: -; v_call: TRBV6-2/TRBV6-3; cdr3_nt: TGTGCCAGCAGTAATCCAACGGGGAATACCGATGAGCAGTTCTTC; cdr3_aa: CASSNPTGNTDEQFF
d_call: -; j_call: TRBJ2-1; clone_size: -; v_call: TRBV7-8; cdr3_nt: TGTGCCAGCAGCTCGTTGAAGGGGAACCGGGTCATTTACAATGAGCAGTTCTTC; cdr3_aa: CASSSLKGNRVIYNEQFF
d_call: -; j_call: TRBJ1-1; clone_size: few; v_call: TRBV12-3/TRBV12-4; cdr3_nt: TGTGCTACACACCGGGGCAGGGGTAACACTGAAGCTTTCTTT; cdr3_aa: CATHRGRGNTEAFF
d_call: TRBD2; j_call: TRBJ2-3; clone_size: many; v_call: TRBV2; cdr3_nt: TGTGCCAGCAGTGTGCTAGCGGGGGGCACTAGCACAGATACGCAGTATTTT; cdr3_aa: CASSVLAGGTSTDTQYF
d_call: TRBD1; j_call: TRBJ2-1; clone_size: few; v_call: TRBV20-1; cdr3_nt: TGCAGTGCTAGAGGAGCCGGGACAGGGGGCGGTTCGGATGAGCAGTTCTTC; cdr3_aa: CSARGAGTGGGSDEQFF
d_call: TRBD2; j_call: TRBJ2-3; clone_size: few; v_call: TRBV20-1; cdr3_nt: TGCAGTGCTTCCGGGGGGGACATCACAGATACGCAGTATTTT; cdr3_aa: CSASGGDITDTQYF
d_call: -; j_call: TRBJ1-1; clone_size: -; v_call: TRBV3-1; cdr3_nt: TGTGCCAGCAGCCCTCAAGGGGGAACTGAAGCTTTCTTT; cdr3_aa: CASSPQGGTEAFF
d_call: TRBD2; j_call: TRBJ2-5; clone_size: many; v_call: TRBV6-6; cdr3_nt: TGTGCCAGCAGTCCCTCGACTAGCGGGGCGTATCAAGAGACCCAGTACTTC; cdr3_aa: CASSPSTSGAYQETQYF
d_call: TRBD1; j_call: TRBJ1-6; clone_size: many; v_call: TRBV5-1; cdr3_nt: TGCGCCAGCAGCTTGAGGGACAGGGGTAATTCACCCCTCCACTTT; cdr3_aa: CASSLRDRGNSPLHF
d_call: -; j_call: TRBJ1-5; clone_size: few; v_call: TRBV2; cdr3_nt: TGTGCCAGCAGCCAACCGGGCCCTCAGCATTTT; cdr3_aa: CASSQPGPQHF
d_call: -; j_call: TRBJ2-3; clone_size: many; v_call: TRBV4-1; cdr3_nt: TGCGCCAGCAGCCAAGAGGGCCGCCCAGATACGCAGTATTTT; cdr3_aa: CASSQEGRPDTQYF
d_call: -; j_call: TRBJ2-1; clone_size: few; v_call: TRBV20-1; cdr3_nt: TGCAGTGCTAGGACAGGGACTAACAATGAGCAGTTCTTC; cdr3_aa: CSARTGTNNEQFF
d_call: -; j_call: TRBJ2-3; clone_size: many; v_call: TRBV5-8; cdr3_nt: TGTGCCAGCAGCACCGTCGGGATCACAGATACGCAGTATTTT; cdr3_aa: CASSTVGITDTQYF
d_call: -; j_call: TRBJ2-1; clone_size: few; v_call: TRBV9; cdr3_nt: TGTGCCAGCAGCGTAGAGCAGAGCAATGAGCAGTTCTTC; cdr3_aa: CASSVEQSNEQFF
d_call: -; j_call: TRBJ1-2; clone_size: few; v_call: TRBV28; cdr3_nt: TGTGCCAGCAGTTCCGGGAACTATGGCTACACCTTC; cdr3_aa: CASSSGNYGYTF
d_call: TRBD1; j_call: TRBJ1-1; clone_size: many; v_call: TRBV6-2/TRBV6-3; cdr3_nt: TGTGCCAGCAGCTCCCGGGACAGGGACACTGAAGCTTTCTTT; cdr3_aa: CASSSRDRDTEAFF
d_call: TRBD2; j_call: TRBJ2-5; clone_size: many; v_call: TRBV7-2; cdr3_nt: TGTGCCAGCAGCTCGGGACTAGCGGGGGAAGAGACCCAGTACTTC; cdr3_aa: CASSSGLAGEETQYF
d_call: TRBD1; j_call: TRBJ2-3; clone_size: few; v_call: TRBV9; cdr3_nt: TGTGCCAGCAGCGTGGACAGGGGGAGGGATACGCAGTATTTT; cdr3_aa: CASSVDRGRDTQYF
d_call: -; j_call: TRBJ2-2; clone_size: -; v_call: TRBV27; cdr3_nt: TGTGCCAGCAGTCCCCGGGCCCCTGGCTCCGGGGAGCTGTTTTTT; cdr3_aa: CASSPRAPGSGELFF
d_call: -; j_call: TRBJ2-7; clone_size: -; v_call: TRBV5-1; cdr3_nt: TGCGCCAGCAGCTTGGAACCCTCCGACCGGGGCCCCTACGAGCAGTACTTC; cdr3_aa: CASSLEPSDRGPYEQYF
d_call: -; j_call: TRBJ1-5; clone_size: few; v_call: TRBV15; cdr3_nt: TGTGCCACCAGCAGAGGACAGCGCGGACAGCCCCAGCATTTT; cdr3_aa: CATSRGQRGQPQHF
d_call: TRBD1; j_call: TRBJ2-7; clone_size: few; v_call: TRBV7-9; cdr3_nt: TGTGCCAGCAGCCCCCCGACAGGGCCCTACGAGCAGTACTTC; cdr3_aa: CASSPPTGPYEQYF
d_call: TRBD2; j_call: TRBJ2-1; clone_size: few; v_call: TRBV19; cdr3_nt: TGTGCCAGTAGTAGGGGACTAGCGGGGGGCCTCAATGAGCAGTTCTTC; cdr3_aa: CASSRGLAGGLNEQFF
d_call: -; j_call: TRBJ2-5; clone_size: -; v_call: TRBV2; cdr3_nt: TGTGCCAGCAGTGATGCGCTGGAGACCCAGTACTTC; cdr3_aa: CASSDALETQYF
d_call: TRBD2; j_call: TRBJ2-7; clone_size: many; v_call: TRBV7-9; cdr3_nt: TGTGCCAGCAGCTTAGTCTCGCAGGGAGGGTACGAGCAGTACTTC; cdr3_aa: CASSLVSQGGYEQYF
d_call: TRBD2; j_call: TRBJ2-2; clone_size: -; v_call: TRBV9; cdr3_nt: TGTGCCAGCAGCGTAGAGGCGGGGGGACGGGAGCTGTTTTTT; cdr3_aa: CASSVEAGGRELFF